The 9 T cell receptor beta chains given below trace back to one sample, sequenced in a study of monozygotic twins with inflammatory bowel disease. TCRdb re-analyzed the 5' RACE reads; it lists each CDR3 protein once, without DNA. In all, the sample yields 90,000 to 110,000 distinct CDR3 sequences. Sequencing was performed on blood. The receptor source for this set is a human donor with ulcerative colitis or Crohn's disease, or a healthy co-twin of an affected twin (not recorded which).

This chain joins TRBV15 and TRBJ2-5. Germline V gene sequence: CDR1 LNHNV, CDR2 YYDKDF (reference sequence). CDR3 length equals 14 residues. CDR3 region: CATSRDKAQETQYF.

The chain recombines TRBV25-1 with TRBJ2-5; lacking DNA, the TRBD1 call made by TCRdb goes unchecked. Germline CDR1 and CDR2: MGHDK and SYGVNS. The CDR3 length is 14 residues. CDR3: CASSGPTGIGTQYF.

CDR3 amino acids: CASSLGVGMGHEKLFF. The chain joins TRBV5-1 to TRBJ1-4. Germline values: CDR1 SGHRS, CDR2 YFSETQ. There are 16 residues in the CDR3. Looking up the rest from reference TRBV5-1 and TRBJ1-4 gives the full variable domain: KAGVTQTPRYLIKTRGQQVTLSCSPISGHRSVSWYQQTPGQGLQFLFEYFSETQRNKGNFPGRFSGRQFSNSRSEMNVSTLELGDSALYLCASSLGVGMGHEKLFFGSGTQLSVL.

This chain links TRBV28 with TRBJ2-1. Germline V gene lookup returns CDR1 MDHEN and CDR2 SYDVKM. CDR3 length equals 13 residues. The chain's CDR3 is CASSLDSYNEQFF.

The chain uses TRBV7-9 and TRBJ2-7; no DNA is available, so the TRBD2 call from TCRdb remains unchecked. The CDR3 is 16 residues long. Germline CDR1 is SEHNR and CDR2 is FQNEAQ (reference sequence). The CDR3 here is CASSPIAGAKRHEQYF. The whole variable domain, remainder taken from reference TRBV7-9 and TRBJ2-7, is DTGVSQNPRHKITKRGQNVTFRCDPISEHNRLYWYRQTLGQGPEFLTYFQNEAQLEKSRLLSDRFSAERPKGSFSTLEIQRTEQGDSAMYLCASSPIAGAKRHEQYFGPGTRLTVT.

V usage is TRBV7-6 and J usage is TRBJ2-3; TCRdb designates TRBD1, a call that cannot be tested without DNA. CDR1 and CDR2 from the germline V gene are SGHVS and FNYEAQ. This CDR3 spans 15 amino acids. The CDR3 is CASSSRQGAWDTQYF.

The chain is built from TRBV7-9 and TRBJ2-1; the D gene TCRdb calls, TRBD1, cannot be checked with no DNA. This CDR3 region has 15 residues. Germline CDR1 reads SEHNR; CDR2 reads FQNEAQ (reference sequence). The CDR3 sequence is CASSPRDRTLNEQFF. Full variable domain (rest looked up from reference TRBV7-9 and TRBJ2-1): DTGVSQNPRHKITKRGQNVTFRCDPISEHNRLYWYRQTLGQGPEFLTYFQNEAQLEKSRLLSDRFSAERPKGSFSTLEIQRTEQGDSAMYLCASSPRDRTLNEQFFGPGTRLTVL.

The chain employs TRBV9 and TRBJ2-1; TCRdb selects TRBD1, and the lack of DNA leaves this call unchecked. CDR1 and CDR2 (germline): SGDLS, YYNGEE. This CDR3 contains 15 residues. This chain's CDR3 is CASSEGQGYYNEQFF.

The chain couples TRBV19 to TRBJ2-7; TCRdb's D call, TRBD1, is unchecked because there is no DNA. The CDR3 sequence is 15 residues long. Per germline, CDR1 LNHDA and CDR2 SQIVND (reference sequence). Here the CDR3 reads CASSPDREAAYEQYF.